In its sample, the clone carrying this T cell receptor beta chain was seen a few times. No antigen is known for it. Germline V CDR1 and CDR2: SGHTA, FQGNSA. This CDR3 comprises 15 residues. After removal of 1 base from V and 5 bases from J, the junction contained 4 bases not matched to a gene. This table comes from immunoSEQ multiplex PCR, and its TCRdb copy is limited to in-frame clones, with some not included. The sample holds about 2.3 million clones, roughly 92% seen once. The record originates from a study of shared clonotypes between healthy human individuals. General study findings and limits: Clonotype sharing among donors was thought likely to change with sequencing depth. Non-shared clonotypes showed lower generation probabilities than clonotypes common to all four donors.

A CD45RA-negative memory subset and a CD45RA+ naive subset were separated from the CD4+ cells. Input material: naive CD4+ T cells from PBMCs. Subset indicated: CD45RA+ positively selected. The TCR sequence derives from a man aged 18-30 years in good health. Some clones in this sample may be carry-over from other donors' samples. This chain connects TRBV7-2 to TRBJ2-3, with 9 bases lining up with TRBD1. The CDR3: CASSLVSTGGDTQYF. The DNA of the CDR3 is TGTGCCAGCAGCTTAGTGTCGACAGGGGGAGATACGCAGTATTTT. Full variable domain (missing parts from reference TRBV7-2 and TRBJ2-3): GAGVSQSPSNKVTEKGKDVELRCDPISGHTALYWYRQSLGQGLEFLIYFQGNSAPDKSGLPSDRFSAERTGGSVSTLTIQRTQQEDSAVYLCASSLVSTGGDTQYFGPGTRLTVL.